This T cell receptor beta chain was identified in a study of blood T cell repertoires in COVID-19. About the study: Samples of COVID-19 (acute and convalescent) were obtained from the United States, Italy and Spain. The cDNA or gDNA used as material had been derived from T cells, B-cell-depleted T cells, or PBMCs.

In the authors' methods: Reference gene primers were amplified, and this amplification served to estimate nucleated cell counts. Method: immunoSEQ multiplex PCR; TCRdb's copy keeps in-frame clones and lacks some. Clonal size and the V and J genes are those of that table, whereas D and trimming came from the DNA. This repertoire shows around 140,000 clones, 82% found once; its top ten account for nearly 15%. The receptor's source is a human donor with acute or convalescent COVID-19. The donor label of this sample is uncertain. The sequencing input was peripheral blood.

CDR3 amino acids: CAISDRGQGLNSPLHF. The CDR3 bases are TGTGCCATCAGTGACCGAGGACAGGGCCTAAATTCACCCCTCCACTTT. The rearrangement uses TRBV10-3 and TRBJ1-6; 8 nucleotides line up with TRBD1. Losses at the gene ends were 3 bases for V and 7 bases for J; bases not matched to a gene: 8. CDR3 length equals 16 residues. CDR1 and CDR2 from the germline V gene are ENHRY and SYGVKD.